A single sample is the source of the 25 T cell receptor beta chains below, sequenced in a study of shared clonotypes between healthy human individuals. CD45RO-negative, CCR7-selected cells formed the naive CD8 fraction, which excluded terminally differentiated effector memory CD45RA+ cells. Libraries were prepared by immunoSEQ multiplex PCR; TCRdb keeps only in-frame clonotypes and omits some of them. The sample yields millions of clones, more than 85% seen once. Source material: naive CD8+ T cells from PBMCs. Receptor source: a man between 18 and 35 years old in good health. Some clones in this sample may be carry-over from other donors' samples.

This chain joins TRBV7-9 and TRBJ1-2; D gene uncertain. Germline V CDR1 and CDR2: SEHNR, FQNEAQ (reference sequence). CDR3 length equals 14 residues. Trimming cost V 1 base and J 3 bases, with 9 bases left between them. CDR3: CASSLGSLDYGYTF. CDR3 sequence (DNA): TGTGCCAGCAGCTTAGGGTCATTGGACTATGGCTACACCTTC.

The rearrangement joins TRBV27 to TRBJ2-7; weak D call: TRBD1 (5 bases). The CDR3 loop spans 14 amino acids. V was shortened by 3 bases and J by 5 bases, with 14 bases between the two germline ends. Germline V gene lookup returns CDR1 MNHEY and CDR2 SMNVEV (reference sequence). DNA for the CDR3: TGTGCCAGCAGTTTGGGGCGTAGTGCCCACGAGCAGTACTTC. Protein: CASSLGRSAHEQYF.

The chain uses TRBV27 and TRBJ2-3, with a tentative D call TRBD1 (6 bases). The CDR3 length is 15 residues. Per the germline V gene, CDR1 is MNHEY and CDR2 is SMNVEV (reference sequence). Deletions cut 2 bases from V and 5 bases from J, with 14 bases between. Written as DNA, the CDR3 is TGTGCCAGCAGTTTAGGCACAGGGCTTGGAGATACGCAGTATTTT. Its protein product is CASSLGTGLGDTQYF.

The CDR3 DNA reads TGTGCCAGCAGTTACAGGGTGGGGGCACACGAGCAGTACTTC. Its protein product is CASSYRVGAHEQYF. J is TRBJ2-7 and V is TRBV6-5; perhaps TRBD1 as D (6 bases). V lost 2 bases and J 5 bases, leaving 13 bases between the germline ends. The germline CDR1 and CDR2 sequences are MNHEY and SVGAGI. The length of the CDR3 is 14 residues.

This sequence joins TRBV14 and TRBJ2-7; 7 nucleotides match TRBD2. Trimming cost V 2 bases and J 0 bases; bases outside gene matches: 4. Germline V lookup: CDR1 SGHDN, CDR2 FVKESK. This CDR3 contains 15 residues. As DNA, the CDR3 is TGTGCCAGCAGCCAATCGGCTAGCGGCTCCTACGAGCAGTACTTC. The encoded protein is CASSQSASGSYEQYF.

The chain recombines TRBV6-1 with TRBJ2-5; D is possibly TRBD1 or TRBD2 (5 bases each). Trimming took off 1 base at V and 0 bases at J, with 12 bases between the two ends. Germline CDR1 reads MNHNS; CDR2 reads SASEGT. The CDR3 runs to 16 residues. The CDR3 nucleotides read TGTGCCAGCAGTGAAGGTGTGGGACGAGACCAAGAGACCCAGTACTTC. It codes for CASSEGVGRDQETQYF.

The rearrangement joins TRBV6-1 to TRBJ2-7; D is ambiguous. The CDR3 consists of 13 residues. Trimming removed 2 bases at V and 2 bases at J, with 7 bases between. Germline V lookup: CDR1 MNHNS, CDR2 SASEGT. The CDR3 protein is CASSESRPYEQYF. In nucleotides, the CDR3 is TGTGCCAGCAGTGAAAGTCGGCCCTACGAGCAGTACTTC.

V usage is TRBV29-1 and J usage is TRBJ1-3; weak D call: TRBD1 (5 bases). The CDR3 has 21 residues. Trimming removed 0 bases at V and 0 bases at J, with 27 bases between. The V gene's germline CDR1 is SQVTM and CDR2 ANQGSEA. CDR3 protein: CSVEDHPLVIRGENSGNTIYF. The CDR3 DNA reads TGCAGCGTTGAAGATCACCCCTTGGTCATCCGGGGGGAGAACTCTGGAAACACCATATATTTT.

The CDR3 DNA reads TGTGCTAGTGCCCCCCTCGGTTCTTCCCGCAATGAGCAGTTCTTC. This gives the protein CASAPLGSSRNEQFF. V gene TRBV12-5 combines with J gene TRBJ2-1; no clear D gene. Germline CDR1 reads LGHNT; CDR2 reads FRNRAP. Trimming stripped 7 bases from V and 6 bases from J, with 19 bases between. The CDR3 has 15 residues. The whole variable domain, filled in from reference TRBV12-5 and TRBJ2-1, reads DARVTQTPRHKVTEMGQEVTMRCQPILGHNTVFWYRQTMMQGLELLAYFRNRAPLDDSGMPKDRFSAEMPDATLATLKIQPSEPRDSAVYFCASAPLGSSRNEQFFGPGTRLTVL.

This chain connects TRBV15 to TRBJ2-7, with D perhaps TRBD2 (6 bases). CDR1 is LNHNV, CDR2 YYDKDF, per germline (reference sequence). CDR3 length: 15 amino acids. V shed 1 base and J shed 4 bases, with 14 bases lying between them. The CDR3 DNA sequence: TGTGCCACCAGCAGAGCGGGCGGGGCCTTGTACGAGCAGTACTTC. Translation: CATSRAGGALYEQYF.

The V call is TRBV13, the J call TRBJ2-7, with 7 bases identical to TRBD2. Germline CDR1 PRHDT, CDR2 FYEKMQ (reference sequence). V shed 2 bases, J shed 5 bases, and the junction held 6 bases outside the gene matches. The CDR3 covers 14 residues. In DNA, the CDR3 is TGTGCCAGCAGCTTACGGGCGGGAGTCCACGAGCAGTACTTC. It yields the protein CASSLRAGVHEQYF.

The gene calls are TRBV7-9 and TRBJ2-3; D is uncertain. Per germline, CDR1 SEHNR and CDR2 FQNEAQ (reference sequence). Trimming pared 5 bases from V and 4 bases from J, leaving 10 bases between. The CDR3 contains 13 residues. The CDR3, as DNA: TGTGCCAGCAGCCCTCGCGACCCAGATACGCAGTATTTT. Its protein product is CASSPRDPDTQYF.

The rearrangement links TRBV5-6 to TRBJ2-1; D is perhaps TRBD1 (6 bases). The V end was cut by 3 bases, the J end by 5 bases, with 15 bases between. The CDR3 has 15 residues. Germline V gene sequence: CDR1 SGHDT, CDR2 YYEEEE. The CDR3 is CASSSQGEDHNEQFF. Written as DNA, the CDR3 is TGTGCCAGCAGCTCACAGGGTGAGGACCACAATGAGCAGTTCTTC. The full variable domain, with the rest looked up from reference TRBV5-6 and TRBJ2-1, is DAGVTQSPTHLIKTRGQQVTLRCSPKSGHDTVSWYQQALGQGPQFIFQYYEEEERQRGNFPDRFSGHQFPNYSSELNVNALLLGDSALYLCASSSQGEDHNEQFFGPGTRLTVL.

J is TRBJ2-7 and V is TRBV28; perhaps TRBD2 as D (5 bases). The CDR3 consists of 14 residues. Germline V gene data show CDR1 as MDHEN and CDR2 as SYDVKM. The V end was cut by 3 bases, the J end by 0 bases, with 9 bases between. The CDR3 here is CASSLGASSYEQYF. The CDR3 DNA follows: TGTGCCAGCAGTTTGGGAGCAAGCTCCTACGAGCAGTACTTC.

The genes are TRBV10-3 and TRBJ2-7; 7 positions match TRBD1. The germline V gene has CDR1 ENHRY and CDR2 SYGVKD. V gave up 6 bases and J gave up 5 bases; unmatched junction bases: 7. There are 13 residues in the CDR3. The CDR3 sequence: CAISNTGVDEQYF. The CDR3 coding sequence is TGTGCCATCAGCAACACAGGGGTAGACGAGCAGTACTTC.

The rearrangement links TRBV10-3 to TRBJ1-5, with D possibly being TRBD1 (5 bases). V was trimmed by 2 bases and J by 5 bases, leaving 22 bases between them. The CDR3 spans 18 residues. In germline, CDR1 is ENHRY, CDR2 SYGVKD. The CDR3 DNA is TGTGCCATCAGTGAGCGGGGGGATGGATTCGGGCCTGATCAGCCCCAGCATTTT. Amino acids: CAISERGDGFGPDQPQHF.

This rearrangement joins TRBV6-6 to TRBJ1-3, with unresolved D. Germline CDR1 reads MNHNY; CDR2 reads SVGAGI (reference sequence). V lost 0 bases and J 2 bases, leaving 11 bases between the germline ends. The CDR3 contains 16 residues. The CDR3 nucleotides are TGTGCCAGCAGTTACTCGAGCCGGGTACCTGGAAACACCATATATTTT. Translated: CASSYSSRVPGNTIYF.

This chain uses TRBV27 with TRBJ2-1; D gene unclear. The CDR3 is 12 amino acids. V lost 2 bases, J lost 8 bases, and 7 bases lay in between. Germline assignment: CDR1 MNHEY and CDR2 SMNVEV (reference sequence). The chain's CDR3 is CASSLGADEQFF. The CDR3 DNA sequence: TGTGCCAGCAGTTTAGGCGCCGATGAGCAGTTCTTC.

J is TRBJ2-3 and V is TRBV11-1; D perhaps matches TRBD2 (5 bases). The CDR3 length is 15 residues. CDR1 is SGHAT and CDR2 is FQDESV in the germline V gene (reference sequence). V lost 4 bases and J lost 0, with 11 bases in between. CDR3 DNA: TGTGCCAGCAGCTGGAGGTCGGGTAGCACAGATACGCAGTATTTT. This codes for CASSWRSGSTDTQYF.

DNA of the CDR3: TGTGCCAGCAGCTTAGTACTAGTGGAAGAGCAGTACTTC. It encodes CASSLVLVEEQYF. This chain links TRBV7-9 with TRBJ2-5; D may be TRBD2 (5 bases). The germline V gene has CDR1 SEHNR and CDR2 FQNEAQ (reference sequence). The CDR3 contains 13 residues. Trimming cost V 1 base and J 11 bases, with 14 bases left between them.

The gene calls are TRBV11-2 and TRBJ1-1; D perhaps matches TRBD1 (5 bases). V was pared by 5 bases and J by 4 bases, with 11 bases between. The germline gives CDR1 SGHAT, CDR2 FQNNGV. The CDR3 consists of 13 residues. The chain's CDR3 is CASSEGRSTEAFF. The CDR3 nucleotides read TGTGCCAGCAGCGAGGGGCGATCCACTGAAGCTTTCTTT.

This chain uses TRBV4-1 with TRBJ2-3; D is perhaps TRBD1 (6 bases). CDR1 and CDR2 from the germline V gene are MGHRA and YSYEKL. There are 14 residues in the CDR3. V gave up 3 bases and J gave up 6 bases, with 13 bases separating them. CDR3 loop: CASSQVLQGDTQYF. For the CDR3, the DNA is TGCGCCAGCAGCCAGGTACTACAGGGTGATACGCAGTATTTT.

V and J are TRBV19 and TRBJ2-3, with 10 nucleotides matching TRBD2. Germline values: CDR1 LNHDA, CDR2 SQIVND (reference sequence). This CDR3 region has 15 residues. Unmatched junction bases numbered 4, after V lost 1 base and J lost 6 bases. CDR3 in amino acids: CASSIVASGSDTQYF. CDR3 DNA: TGTGCCAGTAGTATAGTGGCTAGCGGGAGTGATACGCAGTATTTT.

This clone appeared a single time. Other nucleotide sequences in the sample specify the same CDR3. The J gene is TRBJ2-7, the V gene TRBV9; 9 bases map to TRBD2. The CDR3 loop spans 15 amino acids. Germline CDR1 and CDR2: SGDLS and YYNGEE. The V segment lost 0 bases and the J segment 2 bases; nucleotides outside the gene matches: 3. In nucleotides, the CDR3 is TGTGCCAGCAGCGTAGGGCTAGCGGGGACCTACGAGCAGTACTTC. Its translation: CASSVGLAGTYEQYF.

The chain combines TRBV29-1 with TRBJ2-7; possibly TRBD1 for D (5 bases). Germline CDR1 reads SQVTM; CDR2 reads ANQGSEA. The CDR3 spans 12 residues. V was shortened by 2 bases and J by 6 bases, with 11 bases between the two germline ends. CDR3 DNA sequence: TGCAGCGTTGAACGGCAGGGCCCCGAGCAGTACTTC. It is translated as CSVERQGPEQYF.